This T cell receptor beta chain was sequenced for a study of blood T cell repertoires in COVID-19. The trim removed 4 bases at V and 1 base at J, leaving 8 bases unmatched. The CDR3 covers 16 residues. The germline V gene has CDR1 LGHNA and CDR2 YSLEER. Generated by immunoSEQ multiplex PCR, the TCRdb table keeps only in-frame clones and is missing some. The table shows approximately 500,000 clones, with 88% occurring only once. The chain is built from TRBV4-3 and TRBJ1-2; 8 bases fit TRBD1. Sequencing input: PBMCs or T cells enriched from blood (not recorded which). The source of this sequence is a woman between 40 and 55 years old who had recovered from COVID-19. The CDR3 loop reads CASSLYLQGDNYGYTF. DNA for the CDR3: TGCGCCAGCAGCCTATACCTACAGGGGGATAACTATGGCTACACCTTC.